The sequence of this TCR beta chain was determined in a study of blood T cell repertoires in COVID-19. Study in general: Collection of acute and convalescent COVID-19 samples took place in the United States, Italy and Spain. PBMCs, B-cell-depleted T cells, or T cells provided the cDNA or gDNA that made up the material.

In the authors' workflow: Estimation of nucleated cell counts relied on the amplification of reference gene primers. Using immunoSEQ multiplex PCR, the repertoire was profiled, and TCRdb retains in-frame clones only, with some absent. For V, J and clone size, that table is used; D and trimming come from the DNA. Of 200,000 to 250,000 clones detected, around four fifths appear once; the ten largest clones hold around 18%. V lost 4 bases, J lost 2 bases, and 17 bases lay in between. CDR3 size: 16 residues. From germline, CDR1 is MNHEY and CDR2 SVGAGI. This sequence originates from a woman older than 75 with active or convalescent COVID-19. This chain links TRBV6-5 with TRBJ2-5; D perhaps matches TRBD1 (6 bases). Input material: peripheral blood. The CDR3 sequence: CASSSSSYREQETQYF. Here the CDR3 DNA reads TGTGCCAGCAGTTCTAGTTCGTACAGGGAACAAGAGACCCAGTACTTC.